This T cell receptor (beta chain) was profiled in a study of cytomegalovirus exposure and HLA in healthy donors. As for this clone: The target antigen is unknown.

Amplification used 60 Vbeta primers and 13 Jbeta primers. The data were produced by immunoSEQ multiplex PCR, yet TCRdb's version contains in-frame clones alone and is incomplete. The table lists around 130,000 clones, 70% to 85% of them singletons. Whole-study results and caveats: Reportedly, fewer N-insertions than the approximately 650-donor mean appeared in an Asian-associated ancestry cluster in a later analysis. A later analysis reported that several of the most significant clusters appeared to be linked to common viral pathogens, among them Epstein-Barr virus.

This clonotype was sampled from a young man in good health and CMV-seropositive. The sequenced material came from PBMCs.

The CDR3 spells CARSLESGDAYEQYF. The CDR3 DNA follows: TGTGCCAGAAGCTTAGAATCGGGGGATGCCTACGAGCAGTACTTC. This chain uses TRBV7-5 with TRBJ2-7; the table assigns TRBD2, which was not confirmed against the DNA. TRBV7-5 is labeled a pseudogene. CDR3 length equals 15 residues.